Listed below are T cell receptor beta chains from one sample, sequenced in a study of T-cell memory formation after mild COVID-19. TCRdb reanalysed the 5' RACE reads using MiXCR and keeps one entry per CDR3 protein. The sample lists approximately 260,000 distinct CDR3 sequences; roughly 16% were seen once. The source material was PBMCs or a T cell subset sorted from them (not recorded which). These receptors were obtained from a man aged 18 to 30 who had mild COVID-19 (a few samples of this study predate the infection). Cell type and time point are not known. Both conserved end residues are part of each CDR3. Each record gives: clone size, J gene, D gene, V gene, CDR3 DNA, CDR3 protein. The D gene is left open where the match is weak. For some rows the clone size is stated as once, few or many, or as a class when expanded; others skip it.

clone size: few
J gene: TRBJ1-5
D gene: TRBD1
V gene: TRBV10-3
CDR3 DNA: TGTGCCATCAGCCCAGGGGGTTATAGCAATCAGCCCCAGCATTTT
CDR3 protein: CAISPGGYSNQPQHF

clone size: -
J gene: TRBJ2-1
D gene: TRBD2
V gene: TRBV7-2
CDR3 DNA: TGTGCCAGCAGCTTTCCCGCGGGGGGCTTTTCAGATGAGCAGTTCTTC
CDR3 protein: CASSFPAGGFSDEQFF

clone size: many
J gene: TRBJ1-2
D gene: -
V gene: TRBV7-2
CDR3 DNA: TGTGCCAGCAGCCCCCAAACAGGGAGCTATGGCTACACCTTC
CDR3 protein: CASSPQTGSYGYTF

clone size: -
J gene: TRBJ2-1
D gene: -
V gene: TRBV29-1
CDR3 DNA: TGCAGCGTTGGATTACAGTTGGTTAATGAGCAGTTCTTC
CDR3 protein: CSVGLQLVNEQFF

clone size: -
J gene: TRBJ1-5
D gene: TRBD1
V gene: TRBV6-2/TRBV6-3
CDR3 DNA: TGTGCCAGCAGCTTCGGACAGGGATTGGCTCAGCCCCAGCATTTT
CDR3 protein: CASSFGQGLAQPQHF

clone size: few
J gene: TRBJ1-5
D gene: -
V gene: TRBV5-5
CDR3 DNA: TGTGCCAGCAGCTCCCGGGGGAGGTGGGAAAGGCAGCCCCAGCATTTT
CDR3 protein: CASSSRGRWERQPQHF

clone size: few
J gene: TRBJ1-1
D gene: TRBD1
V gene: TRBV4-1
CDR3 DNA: TGCGCCAGCAGCTATCATACAGGGGTACGGACTGAAGCTTTCTTT
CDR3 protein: CASSYHTGVRTEAFF

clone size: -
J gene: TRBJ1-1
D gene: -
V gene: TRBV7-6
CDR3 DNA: TGTGCCAGCAGCTTGGGTATGGGGAACACTGAAGCTTTCTTT
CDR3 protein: CASSLGMGNTEAFF

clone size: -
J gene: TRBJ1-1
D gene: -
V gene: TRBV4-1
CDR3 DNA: TGCGCCAGCAGCCAAGTTTCAGGGCGGAACACTGAAGCTTTCTTT
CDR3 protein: CASSQVSGRNTEAFF

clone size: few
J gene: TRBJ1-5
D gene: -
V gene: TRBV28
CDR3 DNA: TGTGCCAGCAGGCGTGGGCTACCGCAGCCCCAGCATTTT
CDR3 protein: CASRRGLPQPQHF

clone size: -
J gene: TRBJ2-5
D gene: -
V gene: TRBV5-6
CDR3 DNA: TGTGCCAGCAGCGGAACTAGCCGGGGGGAGACCCAGTACTTC
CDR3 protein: CASSGTSRGETQYF

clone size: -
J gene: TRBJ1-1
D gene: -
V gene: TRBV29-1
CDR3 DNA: TGCAGCGTTGGGGGCAGGGGAGGTACTGAAGCTTTCTTT
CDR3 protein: CSVGGRGGTEAFF

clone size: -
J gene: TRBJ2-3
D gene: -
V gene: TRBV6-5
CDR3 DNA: TGTGCCAGCACCCGAGGAGCGGAGACAGATACGCAGTATTTT
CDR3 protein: CASTRGAETDTQYF

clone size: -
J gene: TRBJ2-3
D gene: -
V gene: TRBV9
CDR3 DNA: TGTGCCAGCAGCCCCCAGGGTAGAAGCCCAGATACGCAGTATTTT
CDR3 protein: CASSPQGRSPDTQYF

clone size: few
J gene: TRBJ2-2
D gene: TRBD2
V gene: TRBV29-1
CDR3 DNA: TGCAGCGTTGAAGGAGAGGAAGCGGGACCGAACACCGGGGAGCTGTTTTTT
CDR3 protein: CSVEGEEAGPNTGELFF

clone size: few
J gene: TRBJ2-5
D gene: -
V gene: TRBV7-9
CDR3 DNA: TGTGCCAGCAGTACCCCGTACCAAGAGACCCAGTACTTC
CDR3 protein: CASSTPYQETQYF

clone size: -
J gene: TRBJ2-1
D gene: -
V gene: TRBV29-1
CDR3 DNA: TGCAGCGTTGAGGCAGACTCTTATGAGCAGTTCTTC
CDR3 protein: CSVEADSYEQFF

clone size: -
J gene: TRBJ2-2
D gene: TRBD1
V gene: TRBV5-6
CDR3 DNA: TGTGCCAGCAGCTACGGACAGGGCCAACTCACCGGGGAGCTGTTTTTT
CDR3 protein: CASSYGQGQLTGELFF

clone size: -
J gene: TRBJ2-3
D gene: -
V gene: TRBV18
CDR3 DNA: TGTGCCAGCTCACCACTTAGTCCTAGCACAGATACGCAGTATTTT
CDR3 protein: CASSPLSPSTDTQYF

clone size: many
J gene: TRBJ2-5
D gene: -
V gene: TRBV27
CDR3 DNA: TGTGCCAGCAGTTTATACGGGTACCAAGAGACCCAGTACTTC
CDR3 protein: CASSLYGYQETQYF

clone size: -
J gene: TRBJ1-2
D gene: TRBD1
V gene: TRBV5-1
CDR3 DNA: TGCGCCAGCAGCTATTTTACGAGGGGGCAGAGAGGCTATGGCTACACCTTC
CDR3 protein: CASSYFTRGQRGYGYTF

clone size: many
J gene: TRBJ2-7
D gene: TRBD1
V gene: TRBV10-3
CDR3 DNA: TGTGCCATCAGCTGGGACAGCTCCTACGAGCAGTACTTC
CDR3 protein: CAISWDSSYEQYF

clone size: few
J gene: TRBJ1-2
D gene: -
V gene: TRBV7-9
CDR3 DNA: TGTGCCAGCAGCTTAGAGTGGGACGGTAACTATGGCTACACCTTC
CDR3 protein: CASSLEWDGNYGYTF

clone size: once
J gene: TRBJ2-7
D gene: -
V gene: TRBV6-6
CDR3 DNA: TGTGCCAGCCTCGGACTCAACTCCTACGAGCAGTACTTC
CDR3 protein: CASLGLNSYEQYF

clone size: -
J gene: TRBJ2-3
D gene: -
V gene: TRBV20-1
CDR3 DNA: TGCAGTGCTGTTCCTCGCACAGATACGCAGTATTTT
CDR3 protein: CSAVPRTDTQYF

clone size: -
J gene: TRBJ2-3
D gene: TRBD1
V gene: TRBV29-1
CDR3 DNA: TGCAGCGGTGAGGGGGCGCCTTCAGATACGCAGTATTTT
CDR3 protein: CSGEGAPSDTQYF

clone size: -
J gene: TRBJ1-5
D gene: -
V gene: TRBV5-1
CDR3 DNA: TGCGCCAGCAGCCCAGCAACCGGCAATCAGCCCCAGCATTTT
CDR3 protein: CASSPATGNQPQHF

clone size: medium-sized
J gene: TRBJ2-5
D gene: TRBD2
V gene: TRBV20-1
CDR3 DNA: TGCAGTGCTAGAGGACTAGCGGGGGTAGAGACCCAGTACTTC
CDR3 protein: CSARGLAGVETQYF

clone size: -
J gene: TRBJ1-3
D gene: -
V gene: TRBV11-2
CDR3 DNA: TGTGCCAGCAGTCTTACAGGGCGTGGAAACACCATATATTTT
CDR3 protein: CASSLTGRGNTIYF

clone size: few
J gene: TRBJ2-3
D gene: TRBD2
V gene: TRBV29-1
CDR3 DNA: TGCAGCGTTGAACTAGCGGGGGGTGGTGATACGCAGTATTTT
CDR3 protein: CSVELAGGGDTQYF

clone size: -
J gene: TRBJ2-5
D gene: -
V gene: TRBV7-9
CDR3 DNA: TGTGCCAGCAGCTTAACCGTAGGGGAAGAGACCCAGTACTTC
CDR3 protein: CASSLTVGEETQYF

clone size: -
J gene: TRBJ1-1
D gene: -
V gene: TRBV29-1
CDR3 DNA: TGCAGCGGGGGGGTGCCCGAGAACACTGAAGCTTTCTTT
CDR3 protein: CSGGVPENTEAFF

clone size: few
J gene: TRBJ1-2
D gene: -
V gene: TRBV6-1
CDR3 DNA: TGTGCCAGCAGAGTGGGTAACCAGGTCTCGAGCTACACCTTC
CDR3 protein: CASRVGNQVSSYTF

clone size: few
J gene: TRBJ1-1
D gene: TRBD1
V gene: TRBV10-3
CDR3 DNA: TGTGCCATCACCTTTGGACAGGCTTCGAACACTGAAGCTTTCTTT
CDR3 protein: CAITFGQASNTEAFF

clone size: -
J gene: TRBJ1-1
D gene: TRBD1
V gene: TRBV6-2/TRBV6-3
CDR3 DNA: TGTGCCAGCAGTTATGATCATGACAGGGTATATTCACTCGAAGCTTTCTTT
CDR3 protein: CASSYDHDRVYSLEAFF

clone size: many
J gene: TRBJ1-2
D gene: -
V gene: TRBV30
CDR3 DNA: TGTGCCTGGAGTGTGGAAGCTAACTATGGCTACACCTTC
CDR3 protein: CAWSVEANYGYTF

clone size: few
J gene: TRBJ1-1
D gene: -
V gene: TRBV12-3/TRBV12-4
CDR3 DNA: TGTGCCGCCGGTTTGGGGGGGACTGAAGCTTTCTTT
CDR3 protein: CAAGLGGTEAFF

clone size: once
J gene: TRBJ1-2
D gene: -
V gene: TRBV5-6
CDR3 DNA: TGTGCCAGCAGACACCCAGGGGCGGGTGGCTACACCTTC
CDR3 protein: CASRHPGAGGYTF

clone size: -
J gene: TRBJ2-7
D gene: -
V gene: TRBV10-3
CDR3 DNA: TGTGCCATCAGGGGTTTTTACGAGCAGTACTTC
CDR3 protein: CAIRGFYEQYF

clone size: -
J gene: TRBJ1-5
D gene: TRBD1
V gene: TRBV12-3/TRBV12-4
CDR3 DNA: TGTGCCAGCAGTTTCGGGACAGGGGGAAATAAGCCCCAGCATTTT
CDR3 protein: CASSFGTGGNKPQHF

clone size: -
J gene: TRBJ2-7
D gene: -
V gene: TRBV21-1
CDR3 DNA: TGTGCCAGCAGCAATCAAGGCCTGACCCTTTACGAGCAGTACTTC
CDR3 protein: CASSNQGLTLYEQYF

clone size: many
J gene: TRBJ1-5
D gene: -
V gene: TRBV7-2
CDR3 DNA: TGTGCCAGCAGTATAAATTCGGACACCCTACAGCATTTT
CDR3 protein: CASSINSDTLQHF

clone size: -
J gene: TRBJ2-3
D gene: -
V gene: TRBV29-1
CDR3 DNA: TGCAGCGTTGCAGTGCGGAGGTTGACAGATACGCAGTATTTT
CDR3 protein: CSVAVRRLTDTQYF

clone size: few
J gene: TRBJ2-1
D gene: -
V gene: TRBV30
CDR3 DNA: TGTGCCTGGAGTGCAGGGCAACAGTTCTTC
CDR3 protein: CAWSAGQQFF

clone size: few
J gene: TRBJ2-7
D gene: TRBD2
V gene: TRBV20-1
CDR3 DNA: TGCAGTGCAAGACTAGCGAACTACGAGCAGTACTTC
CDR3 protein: CSARLANYEQYF